These T cell receptor beta chains were read from a single sample in a study of blood T cell repertoires in COVID-19. The table came from immunoSEQ multiplex PCR; TCRdb's copy has only in-frame clones and leaves some out. The top ten clones hold about 8.4% of a sample with fewer than 200,000 clones, about 90% of them seen once. The sample comprised PBMCs or T cells enriched from blood (not recorded which). These TCRs come from a woman under 30 who had recovered from COVID-19. Both conserved end residues are part of each CDR3. D genes are given only for firm matches. Not all rows give a size; the values are once, few, many and, for expanded clones, a class.

>NA|TRBD2|TRBV11-2|TRBJ2-2
CASRRLAGGRVTGELFF
TGTGCCAGCAGAAGACTAGCGGGGGGGCGCGTCACCGGGGAGCTGTTTTTT
>NA|NA|TRBV6-5|TRBJ1-1
CASSSSSRVTEAFF
TGTGCCAGCAGTTCGTCTAGTCGGGTCACTGAAGCTTTCTTT
>NA|TRBD1|TRBV24-1|TRBJ2-3
CATSHPDRDTDTQYF
TGTGCCACCAGTCATCCGGACAGGGACACAGATACGCAGTATTTT
>NA|TRBD1|TRBV28|TRBJ2-7
CASSSRDRGPDEQYF
TGTGCCAGCAGTTCCCGGGACAGGGGGCCCGACGAGCAGTACTTC
>NA|TRBD2|TRBV7-8|TRBJ2-5
CASSFLVGAGGPPTQYF
TGTGCCAGCAGTTTCTTAGTTGGGGCGGGAGGACCGCCGACCCAGTACTTC
>NA|NA|TRBV5-1|TRBJ2-1
CASSLGGAEQFF
TGCGCCAGCAGCTTGGGCGGGGCAGAGCAGTTCTTC
>NA|NA|TRBV3-1/TRBV3-2|TRBJ1-2
CASSQGSSRVTYGYTF
TGTGCCAGCAGCCAAGGGAGTAGCAGGGTGACCTATGGCTACACCTTC
>NA|NA|TRBV7-2|TRBJ1-3
CASSLGVLGNTIYF
TGTGCCAGCAGCTTAGGAGTTCTGGGAAACACCATATATTTT
>NA|NA|TRBV4-2|TRBJ1-3
CASSQGQDSISGNTIYF
TGTGCCAGCAGCCAAGGACAGGATTCCATCTCTGGAAACACCATATATTTT
>NA|NA|TRBV28|TRBJ1-5
CASNPGGGAPGKPQHF
TGTGCCAGCAACCCTGGGGGGGGCGCCCCAGGAAAGCCCCAGCATTTT
>once|NA|TRBV4-3|TRBJ1-1
CASSQLPGAGTEAFF
TGCGCCAGCAGCCAACTACCAGGGGCGGGCACTGAAGCTTTCTTT
>NA|NA|TRBV4-1|TRBJ2-1
CASSLGGGNEQFF
TGCGCCAGCAGCCTCGGGGGAGGTAATGAGCAGTTCTTC
>NA|NA|TRBV5-4|TRBJ1-1
CASSLEEGRAFF
TGTGCCAGCAGCTTGGAGGAGGGCAGAGCTTTCTTT
>NA|TRBD1|TRBV7-9|TRBJ1-1
CASSFGTDTEAFF
TGTGCCAGCAGCTTCGGGACAGACACTGAAGCTTTCTTT
>NA|TRBD1|TRBV5-4|TRBJ2-1
CASSLVGQGTEQFF
TGTGCCAGCAGCTTGGTAGGACAGGGGACTGAGCAGTTCTTC
>once|NA|TRBV4-1|TRBJ2-7
CASSQGVSETEYEQYF
TGCGCCAGCAGCCAGGGTGTGTCAGAAACAGAATACGAGCAGTACTTC
>NA|TRBD2|TRBV9|TRBJ2-2
CASSPKPETSGRRWAGELFF
TGTGCCAGCAGCCCCAAACCGGAGACTAGCGGGAGGAGGTGGGCCGGGGAGCTGTTTTTT
>NA|NA|TRBV5-1|TRBJ1-4
CASSLWGQTNEKLFF
TGCGCCAGCAGCTTGTGGGGGCAGACTAATGAAAAACTGTTTTTT
>many|TRBD1|TRBV19|TRBJ2-7
CASKDRGGAPYEQYF
TGTGCCAGCAAAGACAGGGGAGGAGCTCCCTACGAGCAGTACTTC
>NA|TRBD1|TRBV10-1|TRBJ2-3
CASSESGGGTDTQYF
TGCGCCAGCAGTGAGTCAGGGGGCGGCACAGATACGCAGTATTTT
>NA|NA|TRBV11-2|TRBJ1-2
CASSLVGGRSHGYTF
TGTGCCAGCAGCTTAGTGGGGGGGCGCAGCCATGGCTACACCTTC
>NA|TRBD1|TRBV3-1/TRBV3-2|TRBJ1-3
CASSQADRVPGNTIYF
TGTGCCAGCAGCCAGGCGGACAGGGTACCTGGAAACACCATATATTTT
>once|TRBD1|TRBV9|TRBJ1-2
CASSTRIQGMEGYTF
TGTGCCAGCAGCACCCGGATACAGGGGATGGAAGGCTACACCTTC
>NA|TRBD1|TRBV7-3|TRBJ2-5
CASSSGRGQGDFETQYF
TGTGCCAGCAGCTCAGGGCGGGGACAGGGGGATTTCGAGACCCAGTACTTC
>NA|NA|TRBV21-1|TRBJ1-4
CASKRDSYATNEKLFF
TGTGCCAGCAAACGGGACAGCTACGCAACTAATGAAAAACTGTTTTTT
>few|NA|TRBV7-6|TRBJ2-2
CASSASGELFF
TGTGCCAGCAGCGCGAGCGGGGAGCTGTTTTTT
>NA|NA|TRBV12-5|TRBJ1-5
CASGLNRDQPQHF
TGTGCTAGTGGTTTGAACAGAGATCAGCCCCAGCATTTT
>NA|TRBD1|TRBV7-9|TRBJ2-1
CASSRQGALDEQFF
TGTGCCAGCAGCCGACAGGGGGCATTGGATGAGCAGTTCTTC
>NA|NA|TRBV10-1|TRBJ1-5
CASTLPGFSNQPQHF
TGCGCCAGCACGCTACCGGGTTTTAGCAATCAGCCCCAGCATTTT
>NA|TRBD1|TRBV5-5|TRBJ2-1
CASSLGGTGSGNEQFF
TGTGCCAGCAGCTTGGGGGGGACAGGGTCGGGCAATGAGCAGTTCTTC
>NA|NA|TRBV20-1|TRBJ2-3
CSASTQPGQYF
TGCAGTGCTAGTACCCAGCCAGGCCAGTATTTT
>few|TRBD1|TRBV27|TRBJ2-7
CASSPGQGYEQYF
TGTGCCAGCAGCCCTGGACAGGGCTACGAGCAGTACTTC
>NA|TRBD2|TRBV30|TRBJ2-7
CAWSFPGLVVEQYF
TGTGCCTGGAGTTTCCCGGGACTAGTAGTTGAGCAGTACTTC
>NA|NA|TRBV5-6|TRBJ1-2
CASSPTGLWGIYGYTF
TGTGCCAGCAGTCCTACAGGCCTTTGGGGTATCTATGGCTACACCTTC
>NA|NA|TRBV6-4|TRBJ1-2
CASRAGRDTGYTF
TGTGCCAGCCGCGCAGGACGGGATACTGGCTACACCTTC
>few|TRBD2|TRBV6-5|TRBJ2-7
CASSYTSGPYEQYF
TGTGCCAGCAGTTACACTAGCGGGCCCTACGAGCAGTACTTC
>NA|NA|TRBV2|TRBJ1-6
CASSAEVNSPLHF
TGTGCCAGCAGTGCAGAAGTCAATTCACCCCTCCACTTT
>NA|NA|TRBV15|TRBJ1-2
CATSRADSGDGYTF
TGTGCCACCAGCAGAGCCGATTCAGGTGACGGCTACACCTTC
>once|NA|TRBV18|TRBJ2-3
CASSQGLGTDTQYF
TGTGCCAGCTCCCAGGGTCTAGGCACAGATACGCAGTATTTT
>NA|NA|TRBV5-4|TRBJ1-1
CASSLVGSSNTEAFF
TGTGCCAGCAGCTTGGTTGGCAGTTCGAACACTGAAGCTTTCTTT
>NA|TRBD1|TRBV5-1|TRBJ1-1
CASSSGGSDEAFF
TGCGCCAGCAGCTCAGGGGGGTCGGATGAAGCTTTCTTT
>once|TRBD1|TRBV6-5|TRBJ2-7
CASSPGQGASEQYF
TGTGCCAGCAGCCCGGGACAGGGGGCCTCCGAGCAGTACTTC
>NA|TRBD2|TRBV11-2|TRBJ2-3
CASSPGLAGARDTQYF
TGTGCCAGCAGCCCGGGGCTAGCGGGGGCCAGGGATACGCAGTATTTT
>once|NA|TRBV27|TRBJ1-6
CASSSRTDSSPLHF
TGTGCCAGCAGTTCTCGGACTGACTCCTCACCCCTCCACTTT
>NA|NA|TRBV5-4|TRBJ2-7
CASSWGPDEQYF
TGTGCCAGCAGCTGGGGGCCGGACGAGCAGTACTTC
>NA|TRBD1|TRBV14|TRBJ1-1
CASSRRQGTEAFF
TGTGCCAGCAGCCGCCGACAGGGTACTGAAGCTTTCTTT
>NA|NA|TRBV2|TRBJ1-2
CASSDRYGYTF
TGTGCCAGCAGTGACCGGTATGGCTACACCTTC
>NA|TRBD1|TRBV30|TRBJ1-5
CAWSAGGLTLNQPQHF
TGTGCCTGGAGTGCAGGGGGCCTTACCCTGAATCAGCCCCAGCATTTT
>NA|TRBD2|TRBV19|TRBJ2-3
CASSDSGGTDTQYF
TGTGCCAGTAGTGATAGCGGGGGGACAGATACGCAGTATTTT
>NA|NA|TRBV18|TRBJ2-1
CASSLMYPRRYGDNEQFF
TGTGCCAGCTCACTAATGTACCCCAGGCGGTACGGGGACAATGAGCAGTTCTTC
>NA|TRBD1|TRBV28|TRBJ1-3
CASSPGTDLSGNTIYF
TGTGCCAGCAGTCCCGGGACAGATCTCTCTGGAAACACCATATATTTT
>NA|TRBD2|TRBV2|TRBJ2-3
CASSPEREGTDTQYF
TGTGCCAGCAGTCCAGAGCGGGAAGGAACAGATACGCAGTATTTT
>once|NA|TRBV11-2|TRBJ2-4
CASSRLEINIQYF
TGTGCCAGCAGCCGACTGGAAATAAACATTCAGTACTTC
>NA|TRBD2|TRBV6-2/TRBV6-3|TRBJ2-1
CASSYSSSGGAFSYEQFF
TGTGCCAGCAGTTACTCGTCTAGCGGGGGGGCATTTAGTTATGAGCAGTTCTTC
>NA|TRBD2|TRBV7-8|TRBJ2-3
CASSMPGLANLADTQYF
TGTGCCAGCAGCATGCCGGGACTAGCGAATCTGGCAGATACGCAGTATTTT
>NA|TRBD2|TRBV7-9|TRBJ2-3
CASSLASGGAQDTQYF
TGTGCCAGCAGCTTAGCCAGCGGGGGGGCCCAAGATACGCAGTATTTT